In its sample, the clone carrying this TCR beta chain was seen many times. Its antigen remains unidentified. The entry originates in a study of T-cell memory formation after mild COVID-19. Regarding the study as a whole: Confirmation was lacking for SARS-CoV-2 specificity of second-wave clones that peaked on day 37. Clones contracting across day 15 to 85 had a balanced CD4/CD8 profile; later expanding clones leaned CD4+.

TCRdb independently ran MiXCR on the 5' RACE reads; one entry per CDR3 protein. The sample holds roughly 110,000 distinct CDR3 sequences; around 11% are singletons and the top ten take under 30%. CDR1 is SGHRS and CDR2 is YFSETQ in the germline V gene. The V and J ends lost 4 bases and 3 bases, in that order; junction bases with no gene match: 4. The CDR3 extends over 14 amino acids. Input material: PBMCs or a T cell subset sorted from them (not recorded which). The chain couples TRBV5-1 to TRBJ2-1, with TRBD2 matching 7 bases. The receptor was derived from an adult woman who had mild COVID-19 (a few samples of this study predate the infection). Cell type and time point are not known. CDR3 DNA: TGCGCCAGCAGCCCTAGCGGACACTACAATGAGCAGTTCTTC. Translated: CASSPSGHYNEQFF.